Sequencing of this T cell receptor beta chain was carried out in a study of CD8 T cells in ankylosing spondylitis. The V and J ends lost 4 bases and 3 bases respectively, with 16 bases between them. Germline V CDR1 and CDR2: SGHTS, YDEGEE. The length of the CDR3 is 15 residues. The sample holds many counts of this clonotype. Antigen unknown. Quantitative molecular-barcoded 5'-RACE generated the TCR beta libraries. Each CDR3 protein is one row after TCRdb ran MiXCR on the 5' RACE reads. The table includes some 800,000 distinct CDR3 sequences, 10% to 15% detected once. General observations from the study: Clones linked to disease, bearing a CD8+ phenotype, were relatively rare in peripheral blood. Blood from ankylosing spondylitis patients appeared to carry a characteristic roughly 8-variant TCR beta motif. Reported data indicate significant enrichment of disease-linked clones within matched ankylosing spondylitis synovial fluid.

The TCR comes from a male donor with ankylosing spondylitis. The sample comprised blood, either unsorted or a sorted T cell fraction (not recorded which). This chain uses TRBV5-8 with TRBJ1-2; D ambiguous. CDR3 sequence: CASSPRLRRDYGYTF. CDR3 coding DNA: TGTGCCAGCAGCCCCCGATTGAGGAGGGACTATGGCTACACCTTC.